The rows below give T cell receptor beta chains drawn from one sample of a study of blood T cell repertoires in COVID-19. The assay was immunoSEQ multiplex PCR, and TCRdb's table has in-frame clones only and misses some. The sample lists about 190,000 clones, approximately 84% seen once, with less than 6.5% in the top ten. Sequencing input: peripheral blood. The receptors come from an older woman with active or convalescent COVID-19. Each CDR3 is given without its conserved first and last residue. Clone size appears in some rows only: once, few, many, or a class for an expanded clone.

V gene: TRBV28
clone size: -
J gene: TRBJ2-1
CDR3 protein: ASSLASGAPREQF

V gene: TRBV7-9
clone size: -
J gene: TRBJ2-1
CDR3 protein: ASSPGTGMYNEQF

V gene: TRBV11-2
clone size: -
J gene: TRBJ2-1
CDR3 protein: ASSLPGTGLDNEQF

V gene: TRBV19
clone size: -
J gene: TRBJ2-2
CDR3 protein: ASSQPGQRSGELF

V gene: TRBV21-1
clone size: few
J gene: TRBJ2-1
CDR3 protein: ASISGTGEYNEQF

V gene: TRBV13
clone size: -
J gene: TRBJ1-3
CDR3 protein: ASSARGTGNTIY

V gene: TRBV6-6
clone size: -
J gene: TRBJ2-5
CDR3 protein: ASSYAAGGPVQY

V gene: TRBV7-7
clone size: -
J gene: TRBJ2-7
CDR3 protein: ASSLAGAEYEQY

V gene: TRBV6-6
clone size: -
J gene: TRBJ2-7
CDR3 protein: ASSYEPDRRY

V gene: TRBV4-1
clone size: once
J gene: TRBJ2-2
CDR3 protein: ASRPLAGVATGELF

V gene: TRBV7-3
clone size: -
J gene: TRBJ2-1
CDR3 protein: ASSPSGVVFNEQF

V gene: TRBV21-1
clone size: -
J gene: TRBJ2-1
CDR3 protein: ASSNPRSGRKLLAYNEQF

V gene: TRBV18
clone size: -
J gene: TRBJ2-7
CDR3 protein: ASSQLRDSSYEQY

V gene: TRBV7-9
clone size: -
J gene: TRBJ1-2
CDR3 protein: ASSLWDGGPSIYGYT

V gene: TRBV19
clone size: -
J gene: TRBJ2-7
CDR3 protein: ASSMWTGEQY

V gene: TRBV5-1
clone size: -
J gene: TRBJ1-1
CDR3 protein: ASSLGPPSNTEAF

V gene: TRBV19
clone size: -
J gene: TRBJ1-1
CDR3 protein: ASAGWNTEAF

V gene: TRBV5-4
clone size: -
J gene: TRBJ1-5
CDR3 protein: ASSLDRGGDQPQH

V gene: TRBV5-5
clone size: -
J gene: TRBJ2-1
CDR3 protein: ASSLLAGVNEQF

V gene: TRBV5-4
clone size: few
J gene: TRBJ2-3
CDR3 protein: ASSLGTSGTDTQY

V gene: TRBV5-4
clone size: -
J gene: TRBJ2-7
CDR3 protein: ASSLGQGVFRQPWGYEQY

V gene: TRBV3-1/TRBV3-2
clone size: -
J gene: TRBJ2-1
CDR3 protein: ASSHRLAGVDEQF

V gene: TRBV7-7
clone size: -
J gene: TRBJ1-1
CDR3 protein: ASSLGQGTEAF

V gene: TRBV2
clone size: -
J gene: TRBJ2-7
CDR3 protein: ASSTGTGTYYEQY

V gene: TRBV27
clone size: -
J gene: TRBJ2-5
CDR3 protein: ASSFLGLAGGIETQY

V gene: TRBV2
clone size: -
J gene: TRBJ1-6
CDR3 protein: ASKPERDSPLH

V gene: TRBV6-5
clone size: -
J gene: TRBJ2-1
CDR3 protein: ASSYNRGRYNEQF

V gene: TRBV19
clone size: -
J gene: TRBJ2-3
CDR3 protein: ASSISGTDTQY

V gene: TRBV10-1
clone size: -
J gene: TRBJ2-2
CDR3 protein: ASSESEKVGTGIPGELF

V gene: TRBV28
clone size: -
J gene: TRBJ2-5
CDR3 protein: ASSSPEYQETQY

V gene: TRBV9
clone size: once
J gene: TRBJ1-2
CDR3 protein: ASSLLGGSGYT

V gene: TRBV27
clone size: -
J gene: TRBJ1-2
CDR3 protein: ASSFRGNGYT